These 32 T cell receptor beta chains were all obtained from the same sample, sequenced in a study of T-cell reconstitution after alpha-beta-depleted transplantation in children. For TCRbeta, the library was prepared with unique molecular identifiers. TCRdb re-called the PCR reads through MiXCR, storing one row per CDR3 protein. Here the sample spans some 500,000 distinct CDR3 sequences, less than 35% being singletons. Material: PBMCs from the stem cell graft donor, obtained from the stem cell graft. All receptors derive from a human donor who donated a stem cell graft to a child with aplastic anemia.

The table lists this clonotype with a few counts. V and J are TRBV7-9 and TRBJ2-7, with 10 nucleotides matching TRBD1. The CDR3 extends over 14 amino acids. J lost 7 bases, V lost 5 bases, and 8 bases had no gene match. Germline CDR1 SEHNR, CDR2 FQNEAQ (reference sequence). The CDR3 loop reads CASSPGTGDGEQYV. The DNA for the CDR3 is TGTGCCAGCAGCCCAGGGACAGGGGACGGGGAGCAGTACGTC.

The chain carries TRBV7-2 and TRBJ2-4, with TRBD2 matching 7 bases. With 5 bases clipped from V and 3 bases from J, the junction kept 10 bases outside the gene matches. The length of the CDR3 is 16 residues. Germline CDR1 and CDR2: SGHTA and FQGNSA. The CDR3 DNA is TGTGCCAGCAGCCCCAGGACTAGTCCTGGCAAAAACATTCAGTACTTC. This sequence encodes CASSPRTSPGKNIQYF.

The rearrangement links TRBV20-1 to TRBJ2-5; 9 nucleotides align to TRBD1. Germline-derived CDR1 and CDR2 are DFQATT and SNEGSKA (reference sequence). V shed 6 bases and J 6 bases; nucleotides not matched to a gene: 14. The CDR3 sequence is 15 residues long. The CDR3 protein is CSALGPGTGLKTQYF. In DNA, the CDR3 is TGCAGTGCCCTCGGTCCCGGGACAGGGCTTAAGACCCAGTACTTC.

There are a few counts of this clonotype. The V call is TRBV7-2, the J call TRBJ2-1, with 11 bases that match TRBD2. J gave up 7 bases and V 0 bases, and 8 bases lay outside the gene matches. CDR1 and CDR2 from the germline V gene are SGHTA and FQGNSA. The CDR3 extends over 17 amino acids. The CDR3 coding sequence is TGTGCCAGCAGCTTAGCCCTTACTAGCGGGAGTTGGAATGAGCAGTTCTTC. Translation gives CASSLALTSGSWNEQFF.

This clonotype appeared a few times. The genes are TRBV12-3 or TRBV12-4 and TRBJ2-5, with D possibly being TRBD2 (5 bases). The CDR3 length is 16 residues. V was cut by 7 bases and J by 5 bases, with 23 bases left in between. This CDR3 reads CASTMRVVGALETQYF. Written as DNA, the CDR3 is TGTGCCAGCACCATGAGGGTCGTCGGCGCTTTGGAGACCCAGTACTTC.

This clonotype was found a few times. DNA of the CDR3: TGTGCCAGCAGCTTAGGGCCTAGCGGCCAAGAGACCCAGTACTTC. This encodes CASSLGPSGQETQYF. The chain links TRBV7-7 to TRBJ2-5; 7 nucleotides match TRBD2. The trim removed 1 base at V and 1 base at J, leaving 3 bases unmatched. This CDR3 has 15 residues. Germline-derived CDR1 and CDR2 are SSHAT and FNYEAQ (reference sequence).

This clonotype was picked up a small number of times. This chain connects TRBV6-5 to TRBJ1-5; TRBD1 might be the D (5 bases). Germline V gene sequence: CDR1 MNHEY, CDR2 SVGAGI. V was shortened by 4 bases and J by 7 bases, with 17 bases between the two germline ends. There are 15 residues in the CDR3. The CDR3 DNA follows: TGTGCCAGCAGTTCCGCCGCGGGGGATGTACAGCCCCAGCATTTT. It translates to CASSSAAGDVQPQHF.

This clonotype turned up a few times. This chain links TRBV27 with TRBJ1-2; tentatively, D is TRBD1 (5 bases). V was trimmed by 6 bases and J by 8 bases, leaving 22 bases between them. The CDR3 is made up of 15 amino acids. The germline V gene has CDR1 MNHEY and CDR2 SMNVEV (reference sequence). The CDR3, as DNA: TGTGCCAGCAGCTACACCTCCGGGGCCACGGCCGGCTACACCTTC. Its protein is CASSYTSGATAGYTF.

The chain joins TRBV10-3 to TRBJ1-1, with D unclear. Germline lookup yields CDR1 ENHRY and CDR2 SYGVKD. Trimming stripped 8 bases from V and 4 bases from J, with 14 bases between. The CDR3 consists of 13 residues. The DNA of the CDR3 is TGTGCCATCGGCTCAGCCGTCGGCACTGAAGCTTTCTTT. Amino acid sequence: CAIGSAVGTEAFF.

V gene TRBV11-3 combines with J gene TRBJ1-2; no clear D gene. Germline CDR1 is SGHNT and CDR2 is YENEEA. V lost 1 base and J lost 5, with 8 bases in between. CDR3 size: 13 residues. The CDR3 bases are TGTGCCAGCAGCTTAGGAAGGATGTATGGCTACACCTTC. It codes for CASSLGRMYGYTF.

The table lists this clonotype with a few counts. The chain recombines TRBV29-1 with TRBJ2-3; 10 bases are shared with TRBD1. The CDR3 length is 13 residues. CDR1 is SQVTM, CDR2 ANQGSEA, per germline. Unmatched junction bases numbered 4, after V lost 6 bases and J lost 4 bases. CDR3 residues: CSVAGTGADTQYF. CDR3 DNA: TGCAGCGTAGCCGGGACAGGGGCAGATACGCAGTATTTT.

The chain links TRBV12-3 or TRBV12-4 to TRBJ2-5, with D perhaps given as TRBD1 or TRBD2 (6 bases each). This CDR3 is built from 17 residues. Between the trimmed V and J ends, which lost 9 bases and 5 bases, there was a span of 28 bases. CDR3 bases: TGTGCCAGTACAAACCTGCCGGGACATCGACGGGGGGAGACCCAGTACTTC. It translates to CASTNLPGHRRGETQYF.

This clonotype has only a few counts. The CDR3 loop reads CATYPGETPGADTQYF. The CDR3 DNA follows: TGTGCCACCTATCCCGGGGAGACACCCGGCGCAGATACGCAGTATTTT. The chain is built from TRBV10-3 and TRBJ2-3, with D possibly being TRBD2 (5 bases). Germline V gene lookup returns CDR1 ENHRY and CDR2 SYGVKD. This CDR3 has 16 residues. Deletions cut 10 bases from V and 4 bases from J, with 24 bases between.

The gene calls are TRBV20-1 and TRBJ2-1; D perhaps matches TRBD2 (5 bases). Germline V CDR1 and CDR2: DFQATT, SNEGSKA (reference sequence). The CDR3 consists of 12 residues. V was trimmed by 0 bases and J by 10 bases, leaving 10 bases between them. The chain's CDR3 is CSAREGEVEQFF. As DNA, the CDR3 is TGCAGTGCTAGAGAGGGAGAGGTAGAGCAGTTCTTC.

This clonotype was seen only a few times. The CDR3 DNA sequence: TGTGCTAGTGGTTTGGGGGCAGCCTACGAGCAGTACTTC. This encodes CASGLGAAYEQYF. This chain links TRBV12-5 with TRBJ2-7; D is unclear. Between the trimmed V and J ends, which lost 1 base and 2 bases, there was a span of 6 bases. The germline V gene has CDR1 LGHNT and CDR2 FRNRAP. This CDR3 is 13 amino acids long.

This clonotype has only a few counts. V and J are TRBV7-9 and TRBJ2-1, with a weak D call TRBD2 (6 bases). This CDR3 spans 14 amino acids. V lost 8 bases and J 1 base, leaving 12 bases between the germline ends. CDR1 is SEHNR, CDR2 FQNEAQ, per germline (reference sequence). CDR3 nucleotide sequence: TGTGCCAGCGGCGGGGAAGGGTCCTACAATGAGCAGTTCTTC. Translated: CASGGEGSYNEQFF.

The rearrangement links TRBV5-1 to TRBJ2-2; D remains unclear. The V gene lost 0 bases and the J gene lost 1 base, with 7 bases spanning the gap. This CDR3 spans 15 amino acids. Germline values: CDR1 SGHRS, CDR2 YFSETQ. The CDR3 loop is CASSLGAENTGELFF. The CDR3 coding sequence is TGCGCCAGCAGCTTGGGGGCCGAGAACACCGGGGAGCTGTTTTTT.

This clonotype was seen only a few times. At one end the junction does not follow the germline gene, possibly because of a read error. The rearrangement links TRBV13 to TRBJ2-3; D might be TRBD1 (5 bases). Germline loops: CDR1 PRHDT, CDR2 FYEKMQ (reference sequence). This CDR3 is 13 amino acids long. The CDR3 loop reads CASSESRTGTQYF. The CDR3 region has the DNA TGTGCCAGCAGCGAAAGCCGCACAGGTACGCAGTATTTT. Full variable domain (outside the CDR3, taken from reference TRBV13 and TRBJ2-3): AAGVIQSPRHLIKEKRETATLKCYPIPRHDTVYWYQQGPGQDPQFLISFYEKMQSDKGSIPDRFSAQQFSDYHSELNMSSLELGDSALYFCASSESRTGTQYFGPGTRLTVL.

The chain combines TRBV19 with TRBJ2-7; D gene uncertain. Trimming stripped 2 bases from V and 2 bases from J, with 13 bases between. The CDR3 has 15 amino acids. The V gene's germline CDR1 is LNHDA and CDR2 SQIVND (reference sequence). The CDR3 loop is CASSITQDPAYEQYF. DNA for the CDR3: TGTGCCAGTAGTATAACTCAGGACCCAGCCTACGAGCAGTACTTC.

This clonotype was counted a few times. V is TRBV7-9 and J is TRBJ1-2; 7 positions agree with TRBD1. The V segment lost 4 bases and the J segment 6 bases; nucleotides outside the gene matches: 14. This CDR3 comprises 16 residues. Germline-derived CDR1 and CDR2 are SEHNR and FQNEAQ (reference sequence). The CDR3: CASSYLQGRRVDGYTF. The CDR3 bases are TGTGCCAGCAGCTACTTACAGGGGAGGCGTGTTGATGGCTACACCTTC.

This clonotype has more than one count but fewer than ten. V gene TRBV29-1 combines with J gene TRBJ2-1; unclear D gene. This CDR3 spans 12 amino acids. Trimming stripped 3 bases from V and 5 bases from J, with 8 bases between. CDR1 and CDR2 (germline): SQVTM, ANQGSEA. The CDR3 bases are TGCAGCGTTGATGCCCTCAACAATGAGCAGTTCTTC. Its translation is CSVDALNNEQFF.

This chain links TRBV13 with TRBJ1-6, with D possibly matching TRBD1 (6 bases). The CDR3 sequence is 15 residues long. Deletions cut 5 bases from V and 9 bases from J, with 17 bases between. Germline CDR1 PRHDT, CDR2 FYEKMQ (reference sequence). The CDR3 loop is CASSPYSQGTSPLHF. Written as DNA, the CDR3 is TGTGCCAGCAGCCCTTACTCCCAGGGGACTTCACCCCTCCACTTT.

The V gene is TRBV29-1, the J gene TRBJ1-2; a possible D gene is TRBD1 (5 bases). The CDR3 has 14 residues. Trimming pared 7 bases from V and 3 bases from J, leaving 18 bases between. Germline CDR1 SQVTM, CDR2 ANQGSEA. CDR3 DNA sequence: TGCAGCGCCAAACCGGGGGGTGTGGACTATGGCTACACCTTC. This codes for CSAKPGGVDYGYTF.

The chain combines TRBV11-2 with TRBJ2-3, with 9 positions matching TRBD2. CDR1 SGHAT and CDR2 FQNNGV come from the germline V gene. Trimming took 5 bases from V and 5 from J; bases not matched to a gene: 17. The CDR3 is 18 residues long. The DNA of the CDR3 is TGTGCCAGCAGCCAGATACGGCTAGCGGGACCGACGGGAGATACGCAGTATTTT. Protein sequence: CASSQIRLAGPTGDTQYF.

The rearrangement uses TRBV12-3 or TRBV12-4 and TRBJ2-3; the match to TRBD2 covers 7 bases. The CDR3 is made up of 16 amino acids. V lost 2 bases, J lost 3 bases, and 8 bases stayed unmatched. DNA of the CDR3: TGTGCCAGCAGTTTATTCCCCGGGCGGGGGACAGATACGCAGTATTTT. Translating gives CASSLFPGRGTDTQYF.

This clonotype was observed a single time. V and J are TRBV18 and TRBJ2-5; 8 nucleotides agree with TRBD2. Germline assignment: CDR1 KGHSH and CDR2 LQKENI. CDR3 length equals 15 residues. J was trimmed by 5 bases and V by 2 bases; bases with no gene match: 7. CDR3 sequence: CASSPAGGSGETQYF. The CDR3 bases are TGTGCCAGCTCACCAGCGGGGGGCTCGGGGGAGACCCAGTACTTC.

The chain recombines TRBV6-5 with TRBJ1-6, with D perhaps matching TRBD1 (6 bases). Trimming cost V 0 bases and J 10 bases, with 10 bases left between them. Germline V gives CDR1 MNHEY, CDR2 SVGAGI. This CDR3 has 14 amino acids. CDR3 DNA sequence: TGTGCCAGCAGTTACTCGTATGGGGGCTCACCCCTCCACTTT. Translating gives CASSYSYGGSPLHF.

The rearrangement links TRBV5-5 to TRBJ2-2; D remains unclear. V was pared by 1 base and J by 5 bases, with 12 bases between. The CDR3 has 15 residues. Germline CDR1 reads SGHKS; CDR2 reads YYEKEE (reference sequence). The DNA of the CDR3 is TGTGCCAGCAGCTTGTTAGACTTCCCAACCGGGGAGCTGTTTTTT. As protein: CASSLLDFPTGELFF.

This chain joins TRBV2 and TRBJ1-4, with D unclear. The germline V gene encodes CDR1 SNHLY and CDR2 FYNNEI. This CDR3 has 13 residues. V lost 3 bases to trimming and J lost 7 bases, with 9 bases between them. The CDR3 sequence: CASSDPFGEKLFF. The CDR3 DNA sequence: TGTGCCAGCAGTGACCCTTTCGGTGAAAAACTGTTTTTT.

This clonotype was observed a handful of times. The chain employs TRBV4-3 and TRBJ2-3; D possibly corresponds to TRBD1 (6 bases). Germline V gives CDR1 LGHNA, CDR2 YSLEER. This CDR3 region has 17 residues. V lost 7 bases and J lost 6, with 26 bases in between. The CDR3 DNA reads TGCGCCAGCACCCCACCGTGGACAGTTACGGTCAGCGATACGCAGTATTTT. Translation gives CASTPPWTVTVSDTQYF.

The CDR3 is CASRDESEQFF. The CDR3 DNA sequence: TGTGCCAGCAGGGACGAAAGTGAGCAGTTCTTC. The J gene is TRBJ2-1, the V gene TRBV6-2 or TRBV6-3, with D hard to call. The CDR3 is 11 residues long. Germline-derived CDR1 and CDR2 are MNHEY and SVGEGT. Between the trimmed V and J ends, which lost 6 bases and 9 bases, there was a span of 9 bases.

The chain joins TRBV7-2 to TRBJ1-4; D unclear. Looked up from germline, CDR1 is SGHTA and CDR2 is FQGNSA. There are 15 residues in the CDR3. V lost 0 bases, J lost 8 bases, and 13 bases lay in between. CDR3 loop: CASSLASSRSEKLFF. The DNA for the CDR3 is TGTGCCAGCAGCTTAGCGAGCAGCAGGTCCGAAAAACTGTTTTTT.